These 23 T cell receptor beta chains originate from one sample sequenced in a study of cytomegalovirus exposure and HLA in healthy donors. It was with 60 Vbeta and 13 Jbeta primers that the PCR ran. Data came from immunoSEQ multiplex PCR; TCRdb stores just in-frame clones and leaves some out. Altogether some 200,000 clones are present, more than 60% being singletons, with the ten largest covering about a sixth. Sequenced input: PBMCs. The origin of the receptors is a man between 40 and 49 years old in good health and CMV-seronegative.

The chain combines TRBV5-4 with TRBJ2-3; maybe TRBD2 (5 bases). V was cut by 0 bases and J by 0 bases, with 8 bases left in between. The CDR3 contains 15 residues. Germline values: CDR1 SGHNT, CDR2 YYREEE (reference sequence). The CDR3 loop reads CASSLDRGSTDTQYF. DNA of the CDR3: TGTGCCAGCAGCTTGGATCGGGGTAGCACAGATACGCAGTATTTT.

The chain is built from TRBV9 and TRBJ2-7; 7 nucleotides align to TRBD1. This CDR3 comprises 16 residues. J lost 0 bases, V lost 3 bases, and 9 bases had no gene match. Germline V CDR1 and CDR2: SGDLS, YYNGEE. CDR3 in amino acids: CASSGPKGASSYEQYF. CDR3 DNA: TGTGCCAGCAGCGGGCCTAAGGGGGCCAGCTCCTACGAGCAGTACTTC.

The rearrangement links TRBV30 to TRBJ2-7, with no clear D. The V gene lost 0 bases and the J gene lost 2 bases, with 5 bases spanning the gap. CDR1 is GTSNPN and CDR2 is SVGIG in the germline V gene (reference sequence). This CDR3 contains 12 residues. The CDR3 bases are TGTGCCTGGAGTGTATCGGCCTACGAGCAGTACTTC. Protein sequence: CAWSVSAYEQYF.

The chain carries TRBV10-2 and TRBJ2-3, with 14 bases matching TRBD2. The CDR3 contains 15 residues. The germline V gene encodes CDR1 WSHSY and CDR2 SAAADI. J was trimmed by 7 bases and V by 6 bases; bases with no gene match: 6. The DNA of the CDR3 is TGCGCCAGCAGAGGGACTAGCGGGAGAAAATATACGCAGTATTTT. Translated: CASRGTSGRKYTQYF.

The genes are TRBV7-3 and TRBJ2-1; 10 positions match TRBD1. The V gene's germline CDR1 is SGHTA and CDR2 FQGTGA. J lost 9 bases, V lost 5 bases, and 10 bases had no gene match. The CDR3 contains 15 residues. The CDR3 DNA sequence: TGTGCCAGCAGCGTCGGGACAGGGGTGTCCGGTGAGCAGTTCTTC. It is translated as CASSVGTGVSGEQFF.

This clone occurred a few times. The V and J genes are TRBV2 and TRBJ2-7; 10 bases match TRBD1. CDR1 SNHLY and CDR2 FYNNEI come from the germline V gene. The CDR3 has 13 amino acids. V shed 8 bases and J 5 bases; nucleotides not matched to a gene: 6. The CDR3 sequence: CASSRDRGDEQYF. The DNA for the CDR3 is TGTGCCAGCTCCCGGGACAGGGGTGACGAGCAGTACTTC.

The CDR3 protein is CASSPRTSGSLDTGELFF. Written as DNA, the CDR3 is TGTGCCAGCAGCCCCCGGACTAGCGGGAGTCTCGACACCGGGGAGCTGTTTTTT. The genes are TRBV4-2 and TRBJ2-2; 13 nucleotides line up with TRBD2. Germline assignment: CDR1 LGHNA and CDR2 YNFKEQ. With V trimmed by 4 bases and J by 3 bases, 8 bases remained unmatched. The CDR3 runs to 18 residues.

Many counts were recorded for this clone. This sequence joins TRBV6-5 and TRBJ2-1, with D perhaps TRBD2 (5 bases). Germline V CDR1 and CDR2: MNHEY, SVGAGI. V shed 2 bases and J shed 8 bases, with 10 bases lying between them. This CDR3 comprises 13 residues. The CDR3, as DNA: TGTGCCAGCAGTTACAGGGAGTGGGATGAGCAGTTCTTC. Its translation is CASSYREWDEQFF.

The J gene is TRBJ2-7, the V gene TRBV6-5; 9 nucleotides match TRBD1. Germline V CDR1 and CDR2: MNHEY, SVGAGI. V was pared by 2 bases and J by 4 bases, with 3 bases of the junction left unmatched. The CDR3 runs 14 residues. CDR3: CASSYGDRVYEQYF. The DNA for the CDR3 is TGTGCCAGCAGTTACGGGGACAGGGTTTACGAGCAGTACTTC.

The chain links TRBV9 to TRBJ2-7; TRBD2 agrees at 7 bases. J was trimmed by 5 bases and V by 0 bases; bases with no gene match: 8. The CDR3 is 15 amino acids. Germline-derived CDR1 and CDR2 are SGDLS and YYNGEE. The CDR3 nucleotides read TGTGCCAGCAGCGTAGAAGCGGCGGGAGTCCACGAGCAGTACTTC. Its translation is CASSVEAAGVHEQYF. Combining the CDR3 with reference TRBV9 and TRBJ2-7 gives the whole variable domain DSGVTQTPKHLITATGQRVTLRCSPRSGDLSVYWYQQSLDQGLQFLIQYYNGEERAKGNILERFSAQQFPDLHSELNLSSLELGDSALYFCASSVEAAGVHEQYFGPGTRLTVT.

This sequence joins TRBV27 and TRBJ1-2; 9 bases are shared with TRBD1. The germline V gene has CDR1 MNHEY and CDR2 SMNVEV (reference sequence). Trimming at V came to 6 bases and at J to 5 bases, leaving 16 bases not matched to a gene. This CDR3 contains 17 residues. CDR3 sequence (DNA): TGTGCCAGCAGCCCCGACAGGGGGATTGGGTATACTTATGGCTACACCTTC. This codes for CASSPDRGIGYTYGYTF.

The chain combines TRBV2 with TRBJ2-7, with unresolved D. The ends were cut back, 5 bases at V and 7 bases at J, with 9 bases in the middle. This CDR3 region has 11 residues. Per the germline V gene, CDR1 is SNHLY and CDR2 is FYNNEI. CDR3 protein: CASSYVQEQYF. The CDR3 coding sequence is TGTGCCAGCAGTTATGTTCAGGAGCAGTACTTC.

This clone has a single count. The chain recombines TRBV6-6 with TRBJ1-3; weak D call: TRBD1 (5 bases). This CDR3 spans 14 amino acids. V was trimmed by 4 bases and J by 2 bases, leaving 9 bases between them. CDR1 MNHNY and CDR2 SVGAGI come from the germline V gene (reference sequence). The CDR3: CASSSGFTGNTIYF. CDR3 nucleotide sequence: TGTGCCAGCAGTTCAGGGTTTACTGGAAACACCATATATTTT.

This sequence joins TRBV7-6 and TRBJ2-5; D might be TRBD2 (6 bases). The germline CDR1 and CDR2 sequences are SGHVS and FNYEAQ. The CDR3 runs to 15 residues. Trimming removed 5 bases at V and 3 bases at J, with 16 bases between. CDR3 nucleotide sequence: TGTGCCAGCAGCCCGGGCCGGAGGGTGGAAGAGACCCAGTACTTC. Protein sequence: CASSPGRRVEETQYF.

The CDR3 loop reads CASSLVLDSHSGNTIYF. CDR3 bases: TGTGCCAGCAGCTTAGTGTTAGACAGCCACTCTGGAAACACCATATATTTT. V is TRBV7-9 and J is TRBJ1-3, with D tentatively TRBD1 (5 bases). CDR1 and CDR2 from the germline V gene are SEHNR and FQNEAQ (reference sequence). The CDR3 contains 17 residues. V was trimmed by 1 base and J by 0 bases, leaving 13 bases between them. The full variable domain, in which reference TRBV7-9 and TRBJ1-3 provide the parts outside the CDR3, is DTGVSQNPRHKITKRGQNVTFRCDPISEHNRLYWYRQTLGQGPEFLTYFQNEAQLEKSRLLSDRFSAERPKGSFSTLEIQRTEQGDSAMYLCASSLVLDSHSGNTIYFGEGSWLTVV.

This chain links TRBV18 with TRBJ2-1; 8 bases match TRBD1. Unmatched junction bases numbered 6, after V lost 4 bases and J lost 10 bases. Germline V gene lookup returns CDR1 KGHSH and CDR2 LQKENI. The CDR3 consists of 13 residues. CDR3 DNA: TGTGCCAGCTCACTGGACAGGGCTGGGGAGCAGTTCTTC. Protein product: CASSLDRAGEQFF.

The chain joins TRBV15 to TRBJ2-1; D uncertain. This CDR3 is 14 amino acids long. V was shortened by 0 bases and J by 5 bases, with 8 bases between the two germline ends. CDR1 is LNHNV and CDR2 is YYDKDF in the germline V gene (reference sequence). The CDR3 reads CATSREGVNNEQFF. DNA for the CDR3: TGTGCCACCAGCAGAGAGGGCGTAAACAATGAGCAGTTCTTC.

V usage is TRBV4-3 and J usage is TRBJ1-3; 8 nucleotides agree with TRBD1. This CDR3 has 17 amino acids. V lost 0 bases, J lost 4 bases, and 8 bases stayed unmatched. Germline CDR1 reads LGHNA; CDR2 reads YSLEER. CDR3 bases: TGCGCCAGCAGCCAAGATGGGACAGGCCTTGGAGGAAACACCATATATTTT. It is translated as CASSQDGTGLGGNTIYF.

In this sample, this clone turned up a few times. J is TRBJ1-4 and V is TRBV4-2; 8 bases fit TRBD1. CDR3 size: 17 residues. J lost 10 bases, V lost 4 bases, and 17 bases had no gene match. The germline V gene has CDR1 LGHNA and CDR2 YNFKEQ. The CDR3 sequence is CASSLKAWGRGQGKLFF. The CDR3 coding sequence is TGTGCCAGCAGCCTTAAGGCCTGGGGCAGGGGGCAAGGAAAACTGTTTTTT.

This chain joins TRBV7-9 and TRBJ2-1, with D unresolved. The CDR3 contains 15 residues. The V gene's germline CDR1 is SEHNR and CDR2 FQNEAQ (reference sequence). V was clipped by 1 base and J by 4 bases, with 11 bases between them. The CDR3 protein is CASSLGVFSYNEQFF. CDR3 coding DNA: TGTGCCAGCAGCTTAGGAGTATTTTCATACAATGAGCAGTTCTTC.

The V call is TRBV6-1, the J call TRBJ2-1; no definite D call. The V and J ends lost 4 bases and 10 bases respectively, with 17 bases between them. Germline V lookup: CDR1 MNHNS, CDR2 SASEGT. The CDR3 has 14 residues. The CDR3 nucleotides are TGTGCCAGCAGTGGCCCTAGTTTTGGTTTAGAGCAGTTCTTC. Its translation is CASSGPSFGLEQFF.

This clone came up a few times. J is TRBJ1-2 and V is TRBV4-1, with 8 bases aligning to TRBD1. V dropped 4 bases and J dropped 5; count of bases not matched to a gene: 15. The CDR3 has 17 residues. Germline V gene sequence: CDR1 MGHRA, CDR2 YSYEKL. CDR3 nucleotides: TGCGCCAGCAGCCCCCAGGGGGCGCCTGCGGCGGGTTATGGCTACACCTTC. Protein product: CASSPQGAPAAGYGYTF.

The chain is built from TRBV5-1 and TRBJ2-5; a weak D match, TRBD2 (6 bases). Germline loops: CDR1 SGHRS, CDR2 YFSETQ. The CDR3 is 15 residues long. V dropped 4 bases and J dropped 7 bases, with 20 bases sitting between them. CDR3 coding DNA: TGCGCCAGCAGCCCCGCGGGGAGAAGGGAGACGACCCAGTACTTC. Residues: CASSPAGRRETTQYF.